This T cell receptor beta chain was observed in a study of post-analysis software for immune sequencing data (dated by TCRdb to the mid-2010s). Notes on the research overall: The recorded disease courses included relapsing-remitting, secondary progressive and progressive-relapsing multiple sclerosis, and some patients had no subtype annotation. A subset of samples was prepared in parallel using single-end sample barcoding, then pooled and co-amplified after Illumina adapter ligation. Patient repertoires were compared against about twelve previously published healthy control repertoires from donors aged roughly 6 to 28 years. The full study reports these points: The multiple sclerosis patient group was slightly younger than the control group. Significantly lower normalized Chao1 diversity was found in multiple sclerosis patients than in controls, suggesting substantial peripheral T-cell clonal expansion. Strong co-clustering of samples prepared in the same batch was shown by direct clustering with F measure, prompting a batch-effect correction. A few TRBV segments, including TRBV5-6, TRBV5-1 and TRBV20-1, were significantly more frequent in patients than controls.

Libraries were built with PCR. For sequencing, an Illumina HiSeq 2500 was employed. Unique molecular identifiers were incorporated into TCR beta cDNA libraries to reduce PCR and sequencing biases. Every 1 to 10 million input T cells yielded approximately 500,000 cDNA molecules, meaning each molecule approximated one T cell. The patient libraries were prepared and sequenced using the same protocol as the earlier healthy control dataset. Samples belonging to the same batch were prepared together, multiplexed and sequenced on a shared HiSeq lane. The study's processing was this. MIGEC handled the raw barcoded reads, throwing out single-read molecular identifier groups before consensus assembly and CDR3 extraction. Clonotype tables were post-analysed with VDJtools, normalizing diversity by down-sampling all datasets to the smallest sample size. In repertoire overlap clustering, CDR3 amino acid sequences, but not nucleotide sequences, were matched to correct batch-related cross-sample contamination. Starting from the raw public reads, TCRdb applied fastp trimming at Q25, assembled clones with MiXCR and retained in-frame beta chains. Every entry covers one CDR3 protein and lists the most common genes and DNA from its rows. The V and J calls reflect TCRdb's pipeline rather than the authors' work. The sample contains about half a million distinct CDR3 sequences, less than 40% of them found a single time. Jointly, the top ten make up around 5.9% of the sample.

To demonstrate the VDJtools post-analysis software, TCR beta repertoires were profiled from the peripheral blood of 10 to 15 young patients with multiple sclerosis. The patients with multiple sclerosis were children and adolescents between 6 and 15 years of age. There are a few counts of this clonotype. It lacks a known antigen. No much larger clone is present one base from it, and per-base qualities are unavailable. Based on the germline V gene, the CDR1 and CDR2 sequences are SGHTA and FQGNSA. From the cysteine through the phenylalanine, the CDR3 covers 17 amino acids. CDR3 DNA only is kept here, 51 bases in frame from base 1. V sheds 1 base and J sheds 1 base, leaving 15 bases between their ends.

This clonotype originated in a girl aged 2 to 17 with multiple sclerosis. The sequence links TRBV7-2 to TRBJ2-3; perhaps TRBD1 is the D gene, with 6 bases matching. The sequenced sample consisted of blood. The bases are TGTGCCAGCAGCTTAGGTGTTGGGGGCGCAGGCACAGATACGCAGTATTTT. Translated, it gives CASSLGVGGAGTDTQYF.